The rows below give T cell receptor beta chains drawn from one sample of a study of T-cell reconstitution after alpha-beta-depleted transplantation in children. TCRdb passed the PCR reads through MiXCR, listing each CDR3 protein once. The sample lists some 490,000 distinct CDR3 sequences; 9.5% to 15% were seen once. The sample consisted of PBMCs from the stem cell graft donor, taken from the stem cell graft. These receptors were obtained from a human donor who donated a stem cell graft to a child with combined immunodeficiency. CDR3s include the opening cysteine and the closing phenylalanine or tryptophan. D genes are given only for firm matches. Clone size is not always given. Where it is, it says once, few, many or a class for expanded clones.

clone_size,d_call,v_call,j_call,cdr3_nt,cdr3_aa
few,TRBD1,TRBV20-1,TRBJ1-5,TGCAGTGCTAGAAGAGGACAGGTCAATCAGCCCCAGCATTTT,CSARRGQVNQPQHF
many,TRBD2,TRBV7-3,TRBJ2-1,TGTGCCAGCAGCCTAACTAGCGGGAGGGGCAATGAGCAGTTCTTC,CASSLTSGRGNEQFF
few,-,TRBV12-3/TRBV12-4,TRBJ2-1,TGTGCCAGCAGTCCCCGGGGCAGGAAAAATGAGCAGTTCTTC,CASSPRGRKNEQFF
-,-,TRBV6-4,TRBJ2-1,TGTGCCAGCAGTGGGCGGGACTCCTACAATGAGCAGTTCTTC,CASSGRDSYNEQFF
-,TRBD1,TRBV6-5,TRBJ2-3,TGTGCCAGCAGTTACTCGAGGGGACAGGGGGCGACAGATACGCAGTATTTT,CASSYSRGQGATDTQYF
few,-,TRBV11-2,TRBJ2-2,TGTGCCAGCAGCTTAGGAGTCGTCGGCACCGGGGAGCTGTTTTTT,CASSLGVVGTGELFF
-,-,TRBV12-3/TRBV12-4,TRBJ2-5,TGTGCCAGCAGCTACGGACCGGCCCAAGAGACCCAGTACTTC,CASSYGPAQETQYF
many,-,TRBV5-1,TRBJ2-7,TGCGCCAGCAGCTTGGGCGATACAACCTCCGAGCAGTACTTC,CASSLGDTTSEQYF
many,TRBD1,TRBV6-1,TRBJ1-5,TGTGCCAGCAGTGAAGAGACAGGGGGCAATCAGCCCCAGCATTTT,CASSEETGGNQPQHF
many,TRBD1,TRBV7-2,TRBJ2-3,TGCGCCAGCAGCTTGGTAGGGGGCTCAGATACGCAGTATTTT,CASSLVGGSDTQYF
-,TRBD1,TRBV25-1,TRBJ2-4,TGTGCCAGCAGTGCAACAGGGGCTCCCATTCAGTACTTC,CASSATGAPIQYF
-,-,TRBV18,TRBJ2-1,TGTGCCAGCTCATCTATAAAACTTCCTAACAATGAGCAGTTCTTC,CASSSIKLPNNEQFF
few,-,TRBV12-3/TRBV12-4,TRBJ2-2,TGTGCCAGCAGTTTGGTCAGGGACGGGACCGGGGAGCTGTTTTTT,CASSLVRDGTGELFF
many,TRBD2,TRBV7-9,TRBJ2-1,TGTGCCAGCAGCTTCAGAAGGACTAGCGGGAGAGGGGATGAGCAGTTCTTC,CASSFRRTSGRGDEQFF
-,TRBD2,TRBV4-3,TRBJ2-1,TGCGCCAGCAGCCAGTCCGGGACTAGCGCCTACAATGAGCAGTTCTTC,CASSQSGTSAYNEQFF
-,-,TRBV12-3/TRBV12-4,TRBJ2-1,TGCTCTATCTGGCTCGACAATGAGCAGTTCTTC,CSIWLDNEQFF
-,-,TRBV30,TRBJ2-2,TGTGCCAGAAGCCTCATGGTCGGGGAGCTGTTTTTT,CARSLMVGELFF
few,TRBD2,TRBV5-1,TRBJ2-7,TGCGCCACTGGATGGGGCGGGAGTCTTGGCGAGCAGTACTTC,CATGWGGSLGEQYF
-,-,TRBV18,TRBJ1-1,TGTGCCAGCTCACCACCGGAGACCGTATGGGACACTGAAGCTTTCTTT,CASSPPETVWDTEAFF
-,TRBD2,TRBV7-2,TRBJ2-2,TGTGCCAGCAGCCTAAATAGCGGGAGGCGGGCCGGGGAGCTGTTTTTT,CASSLNSGRRAGELFF
few,-,TRBV9,TRBJ1-6,TGTGCCAGCAGCGCCAAGATGGGGAATAATTCACCCCTCCACTTT,CASSAKMGNNSPLHF
many,-,TRBV28,TRBJ2-2,TGTGCCAGCAGTGACTTAGTGGGACAGAACACCGGGGAGCTGTTTTTT,CASSDLVGQNTGELFF
-,-,TRBV19,TRBJ1-2,TGTGCCAGTAGCGCTTGGAGCGTCGATAAATATGGCTACACCTTC,CASSAWSVDKYGYTF
-,-,TRBV5-5,TRBJ2-5,TGTGCCAGCAGCGGCGGTACAACCGAAGAGACCCAGTACTTC,CASSGGTTEETQYF
few,-,TRBV19,TRBJ2-7,TGTGCCAGTAGTGAATTGGCCTCGACCGGCTACGAGCAGTACTTC,CASSELASTGYEQYF
-,TRBD1,TRBV7-3,TRBJ2-1,TGTGCCAGCAGCTTAGCCACCGGGACAGAAAGGAATGAGCAGTTCTTC,CASSLATGTERNEQFF
many,-,TRBV21-1,TRBJ2-7,TGTGCCAGCTCACCGGACAGGTCCTACGAGCAGTACTTC,CASSPDRSYEQYF
-,TRBD1,TRBV20-1,TRBJ2-5,TGCAGTGCTAGCTGGGACAGGGAACAAGAGACCCAGTACTTC,CSASWDREQETQYF
many,TRBD2,TRBV28,TRBJ2-5,TGTGCCAGCAGTTTAGGGACTAGCGGAGCTCGAGAGACCCAGTACTTC,CASSLGTSGARETQYF
-,-,TRBV24-1,TRBJ2-7,TGTGCCACCCTCACTTACGAGCAGTACTTC,CATLTYEQYF
-,TRBD1,TRBV5-1,TRBJ2-3,TGCGCCAGCAGCCCCCAGGACAGGAACACAGATACGCAGTATTTT,CASSPQDRNTDTQYF
few,TRBD2,TRBV20-1,TRBJ2-7,TGCAGTGCTCTGACTAGCGGTATTTCCTACGAGCAGTACTTC,CSALTSGISYEQYF
many,TRBD2,TRBV29-1,TRBJ2-5,TGCAGCGTTGAAGTAACGTGGGCGGGAGGTGGGGAGACCCAGTACTTC,CSVEVTWAGGGETQYF
many,-,TRBV5-5,TRBJ2-1,TGTGCCAGCACTTTAACAGGGACCACCTACAATGAGCAGTTCTTC,CASTLTGTTYNEQFF
few,-,TRBV28,TRBJ2-7,TGTGCCAGCAGTTTAGAGGCCGATCTGAGGGGGCAGTACTTC,CASSLEADLRGQYF
-,-,TRBV6-5,TRBJ1-3,TGTGCCAGCAGTTACGGCGGGATCTCTGGAAACACCATATATTTT,CASSYGGISGNTIYF
-,-,TRBV30,TRBJ2-3,TGTGCCTGGAGTTCCAACCCGGGCACAGATACGCAGTATTTT,CAWSSNPGTDTQYF
few,TRBD2,TRBV4-3,TRBJ2-7,TGCGCCAGCAGCCAAGATTGGCTAGCGGGAGTCGAGCAGTACTTC,CASSQDWLAGVEQYF
many,TRBD1,TRBV5-1,TRBJ2-1,TGCGCCAGCAGTCGTGCTCGAAGGTCGGGACAGGGCCCTCCTAATGAGCAGTTCTTC,CASSRARRSGQGPPNEQFF
-,-,TRBV6-2/TRBV6-3,TRBJ2-2,TGTGCCAGCAGTAAGACAGACACCGGGGAGCTGTTTTTT,CASSKTDTGELFF
few,TRBD1,TRBV10-3,TRBJ1-5,TGTGCCAGCGCGACAGGGGAAAGGCCCCAGCATTTT,CASATGERPQHF
-,-,TRBV30,TRBJ2-1,TGTGCCTGGAGTGTACTAGGCGGTGAGCAGTTCTTC,CAWSVLGGEQFF
few,-,TRBV15,TRBJ2-7,TGTGCCACCAGCAGAGATAGAGGTGAAGGACTAAACTATGAGCAGTACTTC,CATSRDRGEGLNYEQYF
-,-,TRBV15,TRBJ1-5,TGTGCCACCAGCCCGGGACCCCCGTTTAGCAATCAGCCCCAGCATTTT,CATSPGPPFSNQPQHF
many,TRBD2,TRBV7-2,TRBJ2-7,TGTGCCAGCAGCTTGAACCTGTTGGGACTAGCGGGAGGTTACGGAAACTTC,CASSLNLLGLAGGYGNF
-,-,TRBV27,TRBJ2-1,TGTGCCAGCGCATTGGGGGGCGCGGGTGAGCAGTTCTTC,CASALGGAGEQFF
-,-,TRBV29-1,TRBJ2-6,TGCAGCGTTGCTGGGGCCAACGTCCTGACTTTC,CSVAGANVLTF
many,-,TRBV4-3,TRBJ2-3,TGCGCCAGCAGCCAAGACGGGTGGCGTGGAGATACGCAGTATTTT,CASSQDGWRGDTQYF
-,TRBD2,TRBV15,TRBJ2-2,TGTGCCACCAGCACCGGGCGGACTAGCGGGGTCTTCGGGGAGCTGTTTTTT,CATSTGRTSGVFGELFF
many,-,TRBV9,TRBJ2-7,TGTGCCAGCAGCTCAAGAGGGGTCGGGTACGAGCAGTACTTC,CASSSRGVGYEQYF
few,TRBD1,TRBV5-6,TRBJ2-5,TGTGCCAGCAGCTCCCGGGACAGGGGGCATGAGACCCAGTACTTC,CASSSRDRGHETQYF
few,-,TRBV27,TRBJ1-2,TGTGCCAGCAGTCTGGGGGGGGCTACCTATGGCTACACCTTC,CASSLGGATYGYTF
many,TRBD2,TRBV24-1,TRBJ2-1,TGTGCCACCAGTGATCAGCGGGAGGCAACCTACAATGAGCAGTTCTTC,CATSDQREATYNEQFF
-,TRBD1,TRBV30,TRBJ1-2,TGTGCCTGGACCGAAACAGGGGGAAGGGACTATGGCTACACCTTC,CAWTETGGRDYGYTF
-,TRBD1,TRBV6-5,TRBJ1-6,TGTGCCAGCAGTTTCGGTAGGGGACAGGGTTCGGTTAATTCACCCCTCCACTTT,CASSFGRGQGSVNSPLHF
-,TRBD1,TRBV23-1,TRBJ2-5,TGCGCCAGCAGTCAATCGGGGCACAGGGGGCTCCAAGAGACCCAGTACTTC,CASSQSGHRGLQETQYF
few,-,TRBV15,TRBJ1-2,TGTGCCACCAGCAGAGATCGGGACTTCAGGGGCACCTTC,CATSRDRDFRGTF
few,-,TRBV5-5,TRBJ2-7,TGTGCCAGCAGCTTGGTTTCGGCAGGGTTAACCTACGAGCAGTACTTC,CASSLVSAGLTYEQYF
many,TRBD1,TRBV12-3/TRBV12-4,TRBJ2-7,TGTGCCAGCAGTTTAATACAGGGGTCCTACGAGCAGTACTTC,CASSLIQGSYEQYF
few,-,TRBV18,TRBJ2-5,TGTGCCAGCAGGGGAGAAGGAGAGACCCAGTACTTC,CASRGEGETQYF